A single sample gave rise to the 17 T cell receptor beta chains below, sequenced in a study of response to subunit inactivated influenza vaccine. TCRdb reanalysed the RT-PCR reads using MiXCR and keeps one entry per CDR3 protein. Among 400,000 to 650,000 distinct CDR3 sequences listed, approximately 7.2% were seen once. The material sequenced was PBMCs from blood, taken about 24 months after vaccination. Receptors were obtained from a man aged 45 to 75 who received an inactivated influenza vaccine.

This clonotype was found a few times. CDR3: CSASFPVLGPGEQFF. CDR3 bases: TGCAGTGCTAGTTTCCCGGTACTCGGACCGGGTGAGCAGTTCTTC. The chain has TRBV20-1 and TRBJ2-1; D remains unclear. V was pared by 3 bases and J by 9 bases, with 21 bases between. This CDR3 contains 15 residues. Per the germline V gene, CDR1 is DFQATT and CDR2 is SNEGSKA (reference sequence).

This clonotype appeared a few times. This chain uses TRBV11-1 with TRBJ2-3; D gene uncertain. This CDR3 contains 12 residues. CDR1 and CDR2 from the germline V gene are SGHAT and FQDESV (reference sequence). The V gene lost 5 bases and the J gene lost 2 bases, with 5 bases spanning the gap. CDR3 bases: TGTGCCAGCAGCGAGAACACAGATACGCAGTATTTT. It is translated as CASSENTDTQYF.

This clonotype was counted a few times. This sequence joins TRBV2 and TRBJ2-3; 12 bases fit TRBD2. The germline gives CDR1 SNHLY, CDR2 FYNNEI. The CDR3 length is 19 residues. V dropped 2 bases and J dropped 1; count of bases not matched to a gene: 10. The CDR3 nucleotides are TGTGCCAGCAGTGAACCCAAGGTCGGACTAGCGGGACGCACAGATACGCAGTATTTT. Translating gives CASSEPKVGLAGRTDTQYF.

The chain's CDR3 is CAWRGSSYEQYF. The DNA for the CDR3 is TGTGCCTGGAGGGGCAGTTCCTACGAGCAGTACTTC. This sequence joins TRBV30 and TRBJ2-7; D gene ambiguous. Deletions cut 3 bases from V and 1 base from J, with 7 bases between. This CDR3 has 12 amino acids. The germline gives CDR1 GTSNPN, CDR2 SVGIG (reference sequence). Together with reference TRBV30 and TRBJ2-7, the CDR3 gives the full variable domain: SQTIHQWPATLVQPVGSPLSLECTVEGTSNPNLYWYRQAAGRGLQLLFYSVGIGQISSEVPQNLSASRPQDRQFILSSKKLLLSDSGFYLCAWRGSSYEQYFGPGTRLTVT.

The chain is built from TRBV20-1 and TRBJ2-7; D may be TRBD1 (6 bases). Germline assignment: CDR1 DFQATT and CDR2 SNEGSKA (reference sequence). This CDR3 region has 15 residues. Trimming took off 3 bases at V and 5 bases at J, with 20 bases between the two ends. In DNA form, the CDR3 reads TGCAGTGCTAGCCAAGGGACAACGCTTCCCAACGAGCAGTACTTC. This gives the protein CSASQGTTLPNEQYF.

The chain employs TRBV28 and TRBJ1-1; D is undetermined. This CDR3 has 13 residues. The V end was cut by 5 bases, the J end by 0 bases, with 7 bases between. Germline V CDR1 and CDR2: MDHEN, SYDVKM. The CDR3 coding sequence is TGTGCCAGCAGTAGCTACCTGAACACTGAAGCTTTCTTT. It specifies CASSSYLNTEAFF.

The CDR3 is CASSPTPRGAQFYGYTF. The CDR3 DNA reads TGCGCCAGCAGCCCCACCCCCCGGGGGGCGCAGTTCTATGGCTACACCTTC. This sequence joins TRBV4-3 and TRBJ1-2; a possible D gene is TRBD1 (6 bases). Germline V gene lookup returns CDR1 LGHNA and CDR2 YSLEER. This CDR3 contains 17 residues. The ends were cut back, 4 bases at V and 4 bases at J, with 22 bases in the middle.

Remarks on this clonotype: The junction shows a germline mismatch at one end, possibly a read error. This sequence joins TRBV5-1 and TRBJ2-7, with 10 bases aligning to TRBD2. The CDR3 spans 15 residues. CDR1 is SGHRS, CDR2 YFSETQ, per germline. The CDR3 region is CASSTSGIRSYEQDF. The CDR3 DNA is TGCGCCAGCAGCACTAGCGGGATAAGGTCCTACGAGCAGGACTTC.

In this sample, this clonotype turned up many times. The rearrangement joins TRBV3-1 to TRBJ1-2; 7 positions agree with TRBD1. Germline values: CDR1 LGHDT, CDR2 YNNKEL (reference sequence). Losses at the gene ends were 0 bases for V and 5 bases for J; bases not matched to a gene: 0. CDR3 length: 13 residues. The DNA for the CDR3 is TGTGCCAGCAGCCAAGAACAGGGGTATGGCTACACCTTC. Its translation is CASSQEQGYGYTF.

This clonotype was found many times. The chain combines TRBV30 with TRBJ2-1, with unresolved D. There are 11 residues in the CDR3. Germline V gene lookup returns CDR1 GTSNPN and CDR2 SVGIG (reference sequence). Trimming cost V 4 bases and J 4 bases, with 5 bases left between them. CDR3 amino acids: CAWKKYNEQFF. For the CDR3, the DNA is TGTGCCTGGAAAAAATACAATGAGCAGTTCTTC. Combining the CDR3 with reference TRBV30 and TRBJ2-1 gives the whole variable domain SQTIHQWPATLVQPVGSPLSLECTVEGTSNPNLYWYRQAAGRGLQLLFYSVGIGQISSEVPQNLSASRPQDRQFILSSKKLLLSDSGFYLCAWKKYNEQFFGPGTRLTVL.

The V gene is TRBV4-3, the J gene TRBJ2-1, with unresolved D. With 1 base removed from V and 0 bases from J, the gap between germline ends came to 16 bases. There are 18 residues in the CDR3. Germline V CDR1 and CDR2: LGHNA, YSLEER. This CDR3 reads CASSQGLVSGSSYNEQFF. The CDR3 nucleotides read TGCGCCAGCAGCCAAGGTCTGGTTTCGGGCAGCTCCTACAATGAGCAGTTCTTC.

As for this clonotype: No conserved phenylalanine or tryptophan ends this CDR3, so it is likely a read error. This chain links TRBV5-1 with TRBJ1-2, with TRBD1 matching 12 bases. After removal of 3 bases from V and 5 bases from J, the junction contained 14 bases not matched to a gene. The CDR3 is made up of 18 amino acids. Germline CDR1 is SGHRS and CDR2 is YFSETQ. CDR3 in amino acids: CASSSQTAGTGGRYGYTV. CDR3 DNA sequence: TGCGCCAGCAGCTCCCAAACCGCCGGGACAGGGGGCAGGTATGGCTACACCGTC.

The J gene is TRBJ1-1, the V gene TRBV27; unclear D gene. The CDR3 length is 13 residues. Per the germline V gene, CDR1 is MNHEY and CDR2 is SMNVEV (reference sequence). V gave up 5 bases and J gave up 3 bases, with 10 bases separating them. The CDR3 DNA sequence: TGTGCCAGCAGTCTTGCGAGCTACACTGAAGCTTTCTTT. It yields the protein CASSLASYTEAFF.

This clonotype appeared many times. V and J are TRBV6-1 and TRBJ2-3; 13 bases fit TRBD2. Trimming took 2 bases from V and 7 from J; bases not matched to a gene: 12. The CDR3 covers 18 residues. Germline CDR1 and CDR2: MNHNS and SASEGT. For the CDR3, the DNA is TGTGCCAGCAGTGAAAGAAAACTAGCGGGGGGGCTGCGCCATACGCAGTATTTT. It specifies CASSERKLAGGLRHTQYF.

This clonotype occurred many times. The chain recombines TRBV29-1 with TRBJ1-2; 12 bases line up with TRBD1. The CDR3 is 14 amino acids. Germline V gives CDR1 SQVTM, CDR2 ANQGSEA. Germline trimming cut 7 bases from V and 4 bases from J; bases unmatched to any gene: 7. The CDR3 protein is CSGGTGGAFYGYTF. The CDR3 region has the DNA TGCAGCGGCGGGACAGGGGGCGCTTTCTATGGCTACACCTTC.

The chain links TRBV20-1 to TRBJ2-3, with 7 nucleotides matching TRBD2. Per the germline V gene, CDR1 is DFQATT and CDR2 is SNEGSKA (reference sequence). This CDR3 region has 15 residues. V was clipped by 2 bases and J by 3 bases; unmatched bases: 8. This CDR3 reads CSARTSSGWTDTQYF. The CDR3 coding sequence is TGCAGTGCTAGAACTTCTAGCGGATGGACAGATACGCAGTATTTT.

J is TRBJ1-4 and V is TRBV20-1; possibly TRBD1 for D (5 bases). The length of the CDR3 is 15 residues. Looked up from germline, CDR1 is DFQATT and CDR2 is SNEGSKA (reference sequence). V was pared by 3 bases and J by 8 bases, with 19 bases between. The CDR3 loop is CSARNMLGAEEKLFF. The CDR3 bases are TGCAGTGCTAGGAATATGTTAGGGGCCGAGGAAAAACTGTTTTTT.